This T cell receptor (beta chain) was profiled in a study of T-cell memory formation after mild COVID-19. Study in general: TCR clusters were mostly confined to one donor each. Study-wide results and caveats: The finding that pre-infection memory included some responding clones suggested that cross-reactive memory joined.

The CDR3 length is 14 residues. The germline CDR1 and CDR2 sequences are SGHRS and YFSETQ. Trimming removed 4 bases from V and 9 bases from J; junction bases left unmatched: 6. In the case of this clonotype: Its cognate antigen is unknown.

TCRdb re-called the 5' RACE reads with MiXCR, one entry per CDR3 protein. This sample has approximately 430,000 distinct CDR3 sequences, with roughly a quarter found just once. This receptor was taken from an adult woman who had mild COVID-19 (a few samples of this study predate the infection). Cell type and time point are not known. Input material: PBMCs or a T cell subset sorted from them (not recorded which). This chain links TRBV5-1 with TRBJ1-6, with 8 bases aligning to TRBD1. The CDR3 spells CASSQGQVGSPLHF. CDR3 in DNA: TGCGCCAGCAGCCAGGGACAGGTCGGTTCACCCCTCCACTTT.